A single sample gave rise to the 8 T cell receptor beta chains below, sequenced in a study of blood T cell repertoires in COVID-19. The protocol was immunoSEQ multiplex PCR, while the TCRdb copy is restricted to in-frame clones and leaves out a portion. This sample has approximately 290,000 clones, with more than 65% found just once. Sequenced input: peripheral blood. The receptors derive from a person aged 65-85 years with COVID-19, enrolled during active disease.

This clone was detected a few times. The gene calls are TRBV28 and TRBJ1-5; no clear D gene. The germline V and J ends were trimmed by 6 bases and 2 bases, with 17 bases remaining between them. The CDR3 sequence is 16 residues long. The germline gives CDR1 MDHEN, CDR2 SYDVKM. The CDR3 sequence: CASSPGGTGGNQPQHF. In nucleotides, the CDR3 is TGTGCCAGCAGCCCTGGAGGAACTGGTGGCAATCAGCCCCAGCATTTT.

This clone was counted once. The chain employs TRBV11-2 and TRBJ2-1; 7 bases map to TRBD1. This CDR3 is built from 12 residues. After removal of 0 bases from V and 10 bases from J, the junction contained 0 bases not matched to a gene. Germline CDR1 reads SGHAT; CDR2 reads FQNNGV. CDR3 region: CASSLEQGEQFF. For the CDR3, the DNA is TGTGCCAGCAGCTTAGAACAGGGGGAGCAGTTCTTC.

The chain recombines TRBV18 with TRBJ2-1; possibly TRBD2 for D (7 bases). Between the trimmed V and J ends, which lost 5 bases and 7 bases, there was a span of 12 bases. This CDR3 spans 13 amino acids. Per germline, CDR1 KGHSH and CDR2 LQKENI. CDR3 bases: TGTGCCAGCTCAGCCGGGGGGCGGAATGAGCAGTTCTTC. Protein product: CASSAGGRNEQFF. Filled out from reference TRBV18 and TRBJ2-1, the complete variable domain reads NAGVMQNPRHLVRRRGQEARLRCSPMKGHSHVYWYRQLPEEGLKFMVYLQKENIIDESGMPKERFSAEFPKEGPSILRIQQVVRGDSAAYFCASSAGGRNEQFFGPGTRLTVL.

V and J are TRBV27 and TRBJ2-7; TRBD2 might be the D (5 bases). Germline-derived CDR1 and CDR2 are MNHEY and SMNVEV (reference sequence). CDR3 size: 14 residues. The V end was cut by 3 bases, the J end by 7 bases, with 16 bases between. The CDR3 sequence: CASSFLARTGEQYF. DNA of the CDR3: TGTGCCAGCAGTTTCCTTGCCCGGACGGGGGAGCAGTACTTC.

V gene TRBV19 combines with J gene TRBJ2-2; 7 nucleotides line up with TRBD1. Per the germline V gene, CDR1 is LNHDA and CDR2 is SQIVND (reference sequence). The V and J ends lost 10 bases and 3 bases, in that order; junction bases with no gene match: 8. There are 14 residues in the CDR3. CDR3 nucleotide sequence: TGTGCCACCGACACAGGGGTCGACACCGGGGAGCTGTTTTTT. As protein: CATDTGVDTGELFF.

The chain links TRBV7-3 to TRBJ1-6; 11 bases are a match to TRBD1. J lost 10 bases, V lost 5 bases, and 4 bases had no gene match. The CDR3 has 14 residues. Germline-derived CDR1 and CDR2 are SGHTA and FQGTGA. CDR3 amino acids: CASSPDRGQSPLHF. In DNA form, the CDR3 reads TGTGCCAGCAGCCCGGACAGGGGGCAGTCACCCCTCCACTTT.

The CDR3 sequence is CASSEVGRGSQPQHF. In nucleotides, the CDR3 is TGTGCCAGCAGTGAAGTTGGGAGGGGGAGTCAGCCCCAGCATTTT. V usage is TRBV6-1 and J usage is TRBJ1-5; D possibly corresponds to TRBD1 (6 bases). The CDR3 consists of 15 residues. The germline V gene has CDR1 MNHNS and CDR2 SASEGT. Trimming cost V 1 base and J 6 bases, with 13 bases left between them.

The V and J genes are TRBV27 and TRBJ1-6; no definite D call. CDR3 length: 15 amino acids. Germline values: CDR1 MNHEY, CDR2 SMNVEV (reference sequence). Trimming took off 5 bases at V and 7 bases at J, with 15 bases between the two ends. The CDR3 DNA sequence: TGTGCCAGCAGTCCGCGGGCGTTGAGCAATTCACCCCTCCACTTT. This translates into CASSPRALSNSPLHF.